This TCR beta chain originates from a study of T cell responses to AZD1222 COVID-19 vaccine. Per the germline V gene, CDR1 is SGHVS and CDR2 is FQNEAQ. The CDR3 runs to 13 residues. V was trimmed by 5 bases and J by 7 bases, leaving 12 bases between them. Some clones are missing from TCRdb's copy, which holds only in-frame ones; the method was immunoSEQ multiplex PCR. Of fewer than 150,000 clones listed, 90% to 95% were seen once; the top ten hold about 3.1%. The chain recombines TRBV7-8 with TRBJ1-5; unclear D gene. The receptor's source is an adult in good health. The material was peripheral blood, obtained on day 0 of AZD1222 vaccination. The CDR3 DNA reads TGTGCCAGCAGCCATCTGGAGAGGCAGCCCCAGCATTTT. Translating gives CASSHLERQPQHF.